What follows are 23 T cell receptor beta chains derived from one specimen sequenced in a study of blood T cells in healthy people across ages. Alongside a J-beta primer mix, a sample-barcoded 5' primer served in a second PCR lasting roughly 6 to 11 cycles. In TCRdb, the 5' RACE reads were re-called with MiXCR into one record per CDR3 protein. The sample comprises over 1,500,000 distinct CDR3 sequences, around 40% of which are singletons, and under 25% rests with the top ten. The sample comprised blood. The source is a human donor in good health.

Concerning this clonotype: One end of the junction varies from germline; a read error may be responsible. The chain is built from TRBV25-1 and TRBJ2-3, with 9 nucleotides matching TRBD1. CDR1 is MGHDK and CDR2 is SYGVNS in the germline V gene. The CDR3 extends over 18 amino acids. The CDR3 here is CASSALPGQGPSTDTQYF. The CDR3 DNA sequence: TGTGCCAGCAGTGCCCTCCCGGGACAGGGACCTAGCACAGATACACAGTATTTT.

The genes are TRBV10-3 and TRBJ1-2, with D possibly TRBD1 on 6 matching bases. Germline lookup yields CDR1 ENHRY and CDR2 SYGVKD. Between the trimmed V and J ends, which lost 10 bases and 1 base, there was a span of 13 bases. The CDR3 is 13 amino acids. CDR3 bases: TGTGCCACTGGGGGCAGGGGTAACTATGGCTACACCTTC. This gives the protein CATGGRGNYGYTF.

J is TRBJ1-2 and V is TRBV4-3; TRBD1 aligns across 7 bases. CDR3 length: 14 residues. With V trimmed by 3 bases and J by 4 bases, 5 bases remained unmatched. Germline V gene lookup returns CDR1 LGHNA and CDR2 YSLEER. The CDR3 DNA reads TGCGCCAGCAGCCATGACAGGGCCCTCTATGGCTACACCTTC. Translated, it gives CASSHDRALYGYTF.

The V call is TRBV20-1, the J call TRBJ2-3; tentative D call: TRBD2 (7 bases). The CDR3 extends over 16 amino acids. Per the germline V gene, CDR1 is DFQATT and CDR2 is SNEGSKA (reference sequence). Trimming removed 3 bases from V and 5 bases from J, with 21 bases in between. CDR3 DNA sequence: TGCAGTGCTAGGGGGGGGCTAGCGGTCAAGCAAGATACGCAGTATTTT. Amino acid sequence: CSARGGLAVKQDTQYF.

Remarks on this clonotype: Relative to the germline gene, one junction end is altered; a read error may explain this. The V and J genes are TRBV4-2 and TRBJ2-3; D is possibly TRBD2 (5 bases). The CDR3 has 17 amino acids. CDR1 is LGHNA, CDR2 YNFKEQ, per germline. The CDR3 nucleotides are TGTGCCAGCAACCAAGATGCGGGCCCAGTTAAAACAGATACGCAGTATTTT. Protein: CASNQDAGPVKTDTQYF.

This clonotype was observed a few times. The V and J genes are TRBV7-3 and TRBJ2-1, with D perhaps matching TRBD2 (6 bases). V lost 4 bases and J lost 6, with 28 bases in between. The V gene's germline CDR1 is SGHTA and CDR2 FQGTGA. This CDR3 contains 19 residues. The CDR3 bases are TGTGCCAGCAGCTCTCCCACCAGTTTCGGAGGGCCCTCGCCCAATGAGCAGTTCTTC. Translated, it gives CASSSPTSFGGPSPNEQFF.

This clonotype was seen only a few times. J is TRBJ2-7 and V is TRBV5-1; tentatively, D is TRBD1 (6 bases). The CDR3 length is 15 residues. V was trimmed by 4 bases and J by 2 bases, leaving 16 bases between them. Looked up from germline, CDR1 is SGHRS and CDR2 is YFSETQ. This chain's CDR3 is CASSHTGTRTYEQYF. In nucleotides, the CDR3 is TGCGCCAGCAGCCACACCGGGACACGCACCTACGAGCAGTACTTC.

The V and J genes are TRBV13 and TRBJ2-1; D gene ambiguous. Trimming removed 5 bases from V and 7 bases from J, with 24 bases in between. The germline CDR1 and CDR2 sequences are PRHDT and FYEKMQ (reference sequence). The CDR3 runs 17 residues. The CDR3: CASSPGFGVRSGNEQFF. In DNA form, the CDR3 reads TGTGCCAGCAGCCCAGGTTTCGGCGTTCGCAGTGGGAATGAGCAGTTCTTC.

V is TRBV5-1 and J is TRBJ2-4; D might be TRBD1 (5 bases). V lost 0 bases to trimming and J lost 5 bases, with 15 bases between them. The CDR3 is made up of 16 amino acids. From germline, CDR1 is SGHRS and CDR2 YFSETQ. CDR3 DNA sequence: TGCGCCAGCAGCTTGGGATCTGCAGGGCCTCAAAACATTCAGTACTTC. This codes for CASSLGSAGPQNIQYF.

The chain is built from TRBV28 and TRBJ2-1, with D perhaps TRBD1 (6 bases). In germline, CDR1 is MDHEN, CDR2 SYDVKM. CDR3 size: 14 residues. V was shortened by 7 bases and J by 8 bases, with 18 bases between the two germline ends. DNA of the CDR3: TGTGCCAGCAAGGGACATAACACCCTGGATGAGCAGTTCTTC. It is translated as CASKGHNTLDEQFF.

This clonotype occurred many times. The chain has TRBV10-3 and TRBJ2-4, with TRBD2 identical over 15 bases. The CDR3 extends over 17 amino acids. J was trimmed by 6 bases and V by 3 bases; bases with no gene match: 6. CDR1 and CDR2 from the germline V gene are ENHRY and SYGVKD. The CDR3 DNA follows: TGTGCCATCAGTGATCCGGGACTAGCGGGGGGTAGAAACATTCAGTACTTC. Protein: CAISDPGLAGGRNIQYF.

This clonotype was observed a few times. The chain employs TRBV10-3 and TRBJ2-3; TRBD1 matches 7 bases. CDR1 is ENHRY and CDR2 is SYGVKD in the germline V gene. This CDR3 has 15 amino acids. V lost 4 bases and J lost 0; bases outside the gene matches: 4. CDR3 sequence reads: CAISGQGPSTDTQYF. The CDR3 bases are TGTGCCATCAGTGGACAGGGCCCCAGCACAGATACGCAGTATTTT.

The gene calls are TRBV12-3 or TRBV12-4 and TRBJ1-1, with D uncertain. The germline V and J ends were trimmed by 3 bases and 1 base, with 9 bases remaining between them. CDR3 length equals 14 residues. CDR3 region: CASSFNFRNTEAFF. In DNA, the CDR3 is TGTGCCAGCAGTTTTAACTTCCGGAACACTGAAGCTTTCTTT.

CDR3 in DNA: TGCAGTGCTAGACCCCCAGGACAGGGGGGATATGGCTACACCTTC. Its protein product is CSARPPGQGGYGYTF. V usage is TRBV20-1 and J usage is TRBJ1-2; TRBD1 matches at 10 bases. Germline loops: CDR1 DFQATT, CDR2 SNEGSKA (reference sequence). V dropped 2 bases and J dropped 5; count of bases not matched to a gene: 8. CDR3 length: 15 amino acids.

V gene TRBV5-5 combines with J gene TRBJ1-2; maybe TRBD1 (5 bases). This CDR3 contains 20 residues. Germline assignment: CDR1 SGHKS and CDR2 YYEKEE (reference sequence). Trimming pared 0 bases from V and 5 bases from J, leaving 29 bases between. As DNA, the CDR3 is TGTGCCAGCAGCTTGGACCGGGACTTACCCATCATCGGGAACCTTTATGGCTACACCTTC. It is translated as CASSLDRDLPIIGNLYGYTF.

The chain couples TRBV27 to TRBJ2-7; perhaps TRBD1 as D (6 bases). The CDR3 sequence is 14 residues long. V was cut by 2 bases and J by 7 bases, with 15 bases left in between. Germline V lookup: CDR1 MNHEY, CDR2 SMNVEV (reference sequence). The CDR3 spells CASSLRTAYNEQYF. DNA for the CDR3: TGTGCCAGCAGTTTAAGGACAGCCTACAATGAGCAGTACTTC.

V and J are TRBV2 and TRBJ1-1, with a weak D call TRBD1 (6 bases). This CDR3 is 14 amino acids long. From germline, CDR1 is SNHLY and CDR2 FYNNEI. Trimming shortened V by 7 bases and J by 4 bases, and 16 bases separated the two germline ends. CDR3 nucleotides: TGTGCCAGCATCGAGGGGGGGGAAGCCACTGAAGCTTTCTTT. Its translation is CASIEGGEATEAFF. The whole variable domain, filled in from reference TRBV2 and TRBJ1-1, reads EPEVTQTPSHQVTQMGQEVILRCVPISNHLYFYWYRQILGQKVEFLVSFYNNEISEKSEIFDDQFSVERPDGSNFTLKIRSTKLEDSAMYFCASIEGGEATEAFFGQGTRLTVV.

There are a few counts of this clonotype. V gene TRBV5-1 combines with J gene TRBJ2-7; D tentatively reads TRBD1 or TRBD2 (5 bases each). V was cut by 5 bases and J by 6 bases, with 15 bases left in between. CDR1 is SGHRS and CDR2 is YFSETQ in the germline V gene. The CDR3 sequence is 13 residues long. For the CDR3, the DNA is TGCGCCAGCAGTCCCGGGACCAGGGTCGAGCAGTACTTC. It codes for CASSPGTRVEQYF.

This chain uses TRBV6-2 or TRBV6-3 with TRBJ1-5; TRBD1 aligns across 10 bases. The germline gives CDR1 MNHEY, CDR2 SVGEGT. The CDR3 has 14 amino acids. Trimming at V came to 5 bases and at J to 7 bases, leaving 5 bases not matched to a gene. The DNA for the CDR3 is TGTGCCAGCAGTAACCGGGACAGGGGACAGCCCCAGCATTTT. Translating it yields CASSNRDRGQPQHF.

The table lists this clonotype with a few counts. The rearrangement uses TRBV25-1 and TRBJ1-1; perhaps TRBD1 as D (5 bases). Per germline, CDR1 MGHDK and CDR2 SYGVNS. CDR3 size: 12 residues. V was trimmed by 7 bases and J by 5 bases, leaving 11 bases between them. The CDR3 DNA is TGTGCCAGCAAGGCGGGGGATACTGAAGCTTTCTTT. Encoded protein: CASKAGDTEAFF.

This clonotype has a count of ten or more. The V gene is TRBV29-1, the J gene TRBJ2-3; D unresolved. Trimming removed 4 bases at V and 2 bases at J, with 7 bases between. The CDR3 spans 12 residues. CDR1 is SQVTM, CDR2 ANQGSEA, per germline. CDR3 in DNA: TGCAGCGTTGTAACCCACACAGATACGCAGTATTTT. Its protein is CSVVTHTDTQYF.

This clonotype was picked up a small number of times. The chain uses TRBV20-1 and TRBJ1-5; 8 positions agree with TRBD1. V lost 5 bases, J lost 9 bases, and 9 bases stayed unmatched. The CDR3 covers 13 residues. CDR1 is DFQATT and CDR2 is SNEGSKA in the germline V gene (reference sequence). The CDR3 region has the DNA TGCAGTGCTCTACGACAGGGGTCGGGGCCCCAGCATTTT. This sequence encodes CSALRQGSGPQHF.

This clonotype was seen a few times. The rearrangement links TRBV4-3 to TRBJ1-6; the match to TRBD1 covers 7 bases. CDR1 LGHNA and CDR2 YSLEER come from the germline V gene. CDR3 length: 19 amino acids. With V trimmed by 1 base and J by 0 bases, 9 bases remained unmatched. Written as DNA, the CDR3 is TGCGCCAGCAGCCAAGTCCCCGGGACAGCAAACTCCTATAATTCACCCCTCCACTTT. Residues: CASSQVPGTANSYNSPLHF.